Listed here is a single T cell receptor beta chain. There is no known antigen for this receptor. Base qualities are not at hand, and no much larger clone is one base apart. Whole blood was collected in K2EDTA tubes by collaborating institutions according to the institutions' own protocols. Collaborator samples were shipped for TCRbeta analysis as frozen whole blood, isolated PBMCs, or DNA extracted from either sample type. This specimen belongs to a study of blood T cell repertoires in COVID-19 (dated by TCRdb to the early 2020s). Study-wide context: Samples covering the acute and convalescent phases of COVID-19 were provided by collaborators in the United States, Italy and Spain. The repertoires were released in a freely available public database intended as a resource for research on the immune response to SARS-CoV-2. Samples were obtained from the ongoing ImmuneRACE study (first 160 participants) and from over 1,000 subjects provided by 6 global collaborators. Where available, HLA class I and class II types were obtained from metadata supplied by the sample provider rather than from assay-based typing. The dataset comprised deeply sampled blood TCRbeta repertoires from subjects exposed to, actively infected with, or recovered from COVID-19. Nearly every sample came with metadata listing a de-identified subject ID, COVID-19 status, age in years and sex. The prospective study material was composed of cDNA or gDNA derived from T cells, B-cell-depleted T cells, or PBMCs. The research as a whole found: How much clinical and demographic metadata was included differed by source and by participant, and the metadata was provided uncurated.

TCRbeta CDR3 regions were amplified from genomic DNA using the immunoSEQ Assay, a bias-controlled multiplex PCR. The paper's processing steps were these. The number of nucleated cells in each sample was estimated by amplification of reference gene primers within the assay. Sequence reads were collapsed and filtered to measure the absolute abundance of every unique TCRbeta CDR3 rearrangement. For each sample, productive Simpson clonality was calculated as the square root of Simpson's diversity index across productive rearrangements. TCRdb stores this immuneACCESS table with in-frame sequences only. Part of the clones is absent; in the studies checked, under half of the shortfall reflects unresolved V genes, and no reason is known for the rest. The DNA was the basis for D and trimming; V, J and clone size are from that table. The sample data list 85,000 to 130,000 clones, and 91% of these were observed just once. The top ten clones comprise 0.85% to 1% of the sample.

From a lookup of the germline V gene, CDR1 and CDR2 are SGHDN and FVKESK. The CDR3 contains 15 residues, cysteine and phenylalanine counted. The kept DNA is CDR3 alone, 45 bases in frame from the first base. V gives up 4 bases and J gives up 5 bases, and the segment between their germline ends measures 15 bases. This TCR came from a man between 60 and 75 years old with acute or convalescent COVID-19. The V and J genes are TRBV14 and TRBJ1-3; a tentative D match to TRBD1 spans 5 bases. Sequencing input: peripheral blood. The CDR3 amino acid sequence is: CASSPISRGRNTIYF. The DNA is as follows: TGTGCCAGCAGCCCCATTTCAAGGGGCCGAAACACCATATATTTT.